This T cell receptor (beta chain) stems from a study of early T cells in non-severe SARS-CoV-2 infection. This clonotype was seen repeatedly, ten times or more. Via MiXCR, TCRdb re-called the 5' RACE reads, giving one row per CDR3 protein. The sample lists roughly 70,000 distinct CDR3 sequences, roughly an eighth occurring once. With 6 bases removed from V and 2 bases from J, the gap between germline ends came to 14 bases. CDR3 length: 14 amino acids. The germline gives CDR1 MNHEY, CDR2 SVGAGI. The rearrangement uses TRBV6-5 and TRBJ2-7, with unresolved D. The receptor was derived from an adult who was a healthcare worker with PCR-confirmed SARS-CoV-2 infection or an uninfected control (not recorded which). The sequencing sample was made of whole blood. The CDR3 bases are TGTGCCAGCAGCCCCCGCCCAGGTACCTACGAGCAGTACTTC. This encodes CASSPRPGTYEQYF.